Following are 22 T cell receptor beta chains from one sample sequenced in a study of PD-1 blockade in classical Hodgkin lymphoma. All trial patients relapsed after autologous stem cell transplantation. Produced via immunoSEQ multiplex PCR; TCRdb's table is partial and in-frame only. This sample yields tens of thousands of clones, of which roughly 70% are seen a single time; 20% to 30% belongs to the top ten. Here the sequenced sample was peripheral blood mononuclear cells (PBMCs), taken before the second cycle of nivolumab. These receptor sequences come from a human donor with classical Hodgkin lymphoma.

V usage is TRBV29-1 and J usage is TRBJ2-5; tentative D call: TRBD1 (6 bases). Trimming cost V 4 bases and J 4 bases, with 16 bases left between them. The CDR3 consists of 14 residues. Germline V CDR1 and CDR2: SQVTM, ANQGSEA. The CDR3 DNA follows: TGCAGCGTTGTCTACAGGGTTCTCATAGAGACCCAGTACTTC. This sequence encodes CSVVYRVLIETQYF.

This clone was observed a handful of times. The chain links TRBV27 to TRBJ1-6, with D hard to call. Germline V gives CDR1 MNHEY, CDR2 SMNVEV (reference sequence). CDR3 size: 14 residues. The germline V and J ends were trimmed by 3 bases and 2 bases, with 5 bases remaining between them. The CDR3 sequence: CASSFPTYNSPLHF. The CDR3 DNA follows: TGTGCCAGCAGTTTCCCTACCTATAATTCACCCCTCCACTTT.

V gene TRBV6-1 combines with J gene TRBJ1-3, with no clear D. This CDR3 comprises 19 residues. V lost 3 bases and J 0 bases, leaving 21 bases between the germline ends. Germline values: CDR1 MNHNS, CDR2 SASEGT. The CDR3 nucleotides read TGTGCCAGCAGTGAGGTTCTGGTACTGTCTCTGAGCTCTGGAAACACCATATATTTT. As protein: CASSEVLVLSLSSGNTIYF.

This clone was seen only once. This chain uses TRBV28 with TRBJ2-1; D tentatively reads TRBD1 or TRBD2 (6 bases each). The CDR3 is made up of 15 amino acids. V shed 5 bases and J shed 1 base, with 12 bases lying between them. Germline loops: CDR1 MDHEN, CDR2 SYDVKM. The CDR3 is CASSEGGASYNEQFF. The DNA for the CDR3 is TGTGCCAGCAGTGAGGGGGGCGCGTCCTACAATGAGCAGTTCTTC.

This rearrangement joins TRBV5-6 to TRBJ2-3; tentative D call: TRBD2 (5 bases). V was clipped by 1 base and J by 0 bases, with 6 bases between them. Germline V gene sequence: CDR1 SGHDT, CDR2 YYEEEE. CDR3 length equals 14 residues. CDR3 residues: CASSLSGSTDTQYF. The CDR3 bases are TGTGCCAGCAGCTTGAGCGGCAGCACAGATACGCAGTATTTT.

V is TRBV19 and J is TRBJ1-5; D not resolved. The length of the CDR3 is 13 residues. CDR1 is LNHDA, CDR2 SQIVND, per germline (reference sequence). Trimming took off 5 bases at V and 1 base at J, with 6 bases between the two ends. CDR3 sequence (DNA): TGTGCCAGTAGTTGGTCCAGCAATCAGCCCCAGCATTTT. As protein: CASSWSSNQPQHF.

The chain couples TRBV7-9 to TRBJ2-5, with D possibly matching TRBD1 (6 bases). This CDR3 has 13 residues. Germline V gene sequence: CDR1 SEHNR, CDR2 FQNEAQ (reference sequence). Trimming took off 5 bases at V and 5 bases at J, with 12 bases between the two ends. For the CDR3, the DNA is TGTGCCAGCAGCCAGGGGATTCGGGAGACCCAGTACTTC. This sequence encodes CASSQGIRETQYF.

The chain has TRBV9 and TRBJ1-6; 7 nucleotides match TRBD1. Germline CDR1 and CDR2: SGDLS and YYNGEE. The CDR3 covers 15 residues. With V trimmed by 0 bases and J by 9 bases, 6 bases remained unmatched. This chain's CDR3 is CASSVAGGDSSPLHF. The CDR3 coding sequence is TGTGCCAGCAGCGTAGCAGGGGGAGATAGTTCACCCCTCCACTTT.

This clone was counted ten times or more. This chain joins TRBV28 and TRBJ1-2; a possible D gene is TRBD1 (5 bases). Trimming pared 3 bases from V and 3 bases from J, leaving 8 bases between. CDR1 and CDR2 (germline): MDHEN, SYDVKM. This CDR3 contains 13 residues. Here the CDR3 reads CASSLGVDYGYTF. The CDR3 nucleotides are TGTGCCAGCAGTTTGGGGGTCGACTATGGCTACACCTTC.

The rearrangement joins TRBV28 to TRBJ2-2; 7 nucleotides align to TRBD2. Losses at the gene ends were 6 bases for V and 3 bases for J; bases not matched to a gene: 16. Germline V gene sequence: CDR1 MDHEN, CDR2 SYDVKM. The CDR3 is 18 residues long. CDR3 region: CASSRYPGTSVYTGELFF. CDR3 DNA: TGTGCCAGCAGCCGATATCCGGGCACTAGCGTCTACACCGGGGAGCTGTTTTTT.

The V and J genes are TRBV11-2 and TRBJ1-3; tentative D call: TRBD1 (6 bases). CDR3 size: 14 residues. Looked up from germline, CDR1 is SGHAT and CDR2 is FQNNGV. Trimming took off 1 base at V and 4 bases at J, with 8 bases between the two ends. CDR3 coding DNA: TGTGCCAGCAGCTTAGCCGGGGGCGGAAACACCATATATTTT. Translation gives CASSLAGGGNTIYF.

About this clone: This CDR3 is also generated by other DNA sequences in the sample. The chain is built from TRBV15 and TRBJ1-4; D gene uncertain. The CDR3 loop spans 16 amino acids. In germline, CDR1 is LNHNV, CDR2 YYDKDF (reference sequence). V gave up 0 bases and J gave up 4 bases, with 12 bases separating them. The CDR3 protein is CATSRERGGSNEKLFF. The DNA of the CDR3 is TGTGCCACCAGCAGAGAAAGAGGCGGAAGTAATGAAAAACTGTTTTTT.

J is TRBJ1-2 and V is TRBV4-1, with D perhaps matching TRBD1 (6 bases). Germline lookup yields CDR1 MGHRA and CDR2 YSYEKL. V was pared by 2 bases and J by 4 bases, with 20 bases between. This CDR3 contains 17 residues. In DNA, the CDR3 is TGCGCCAGCAGCCAAAAGAATGCCGGCAGGGGCTTCTATGGCTACACCTTC. Amino acids: CASSQKNAGRGFYGYTF.

This clone came up once. The rearrangement joins TRBV7-2 to TRBJ2-1; TRBD2 aligns across 13 bases. Germline assignment: CDR1 SGHTA and CDR2 FQGNSA. The CDR3 covers 15 residues. With 5 bases clipped from V and 4 bases from J, the junction kept 2 bases outside the gene matches. CDR3 in DNA: TGTGCCAGCAGCCCGGGACTAGCGGGGTACAATGAGCAGTTCTTC. Protein: CASSPGLAGYNEQFF.

This chain links TRBV7-2 with TRBJ1-2, with 9 positions matching TRBD1. Germline CDR1 and CDR2: SGHTA and FQGNSA. After removal of 1 base from V and 4 bases from J, the junction contained 4 bases not matched to a gene. The CDR3 contains 15 residues. In nucleotides, the CDR3 is TGTGCCAGCAGCTTAGGGGGACAGGGAGGCTATGGCTACACCTTC. As protein: CASSLGGQGGYGYTF.

This sequence joins TRBV19 and TRBJ1-5, with TRBD1 matching 8 bases. V lost 6 bases and J lost 10; bases outside the gene matches: 8. This CDR3 has 13 residues. Germline loops: CDR1 LNHDA, CDR2 SQIVND (reference sequence). CDR3 loop: CASSKDRVIPQHF. CDR3 DNA: TGTGCCAGTAGCAAGGACAGGGTAATACCCCAGCATTTT.

This clone was seen repeatedly, ten times or more. The chain uses TRBV6-6 and TRBJ1-2; 9 nucleotides align to TRBD1. CDR1 and CDR2 (germline): MNHNY, SVGAGI (reference sequence). Germline trimming cut 6 bases from V and 6 bases from J; bases unmatched to any gene: 11. The CDR3 sequence is 15 residues long. This CDR3 is CASSNRGRVSHGYTF. In nucleotides, the CDR3 is TGTGCCAGCAGCAACAGGGGGCGCGTAAGCCATGGCTACACCTTC.

The chain is built from TRBV19 and TRBJ2-5, with D possibly being TRBD2 (6 bases). The V and J ends lost 1 base and 6 bases respectively, with 12 bases between them. The CDR3 extends over 14 amino acids. Per germline, CDR1 LNHDA and CDR2 SQIVND (reference sequence). The CDR3 is CASSIGGNLQTQYF. The CDR3 DNA reads TGTGCCAGTAGTATAGGCGGGAACTTACAGACCCAGTACTTC.

This clone is a singleton in its sample. The chain couples TRBV7-6 to TRBJ2-7; 7 bases are a match to TRBD2. J lost 3 bases, V lost 0 bases, and 5 bases had no gene match. CDR1 and CDR2 (germline): SGHVS, FNYEAQ. The CDR3 has 15 amino acids. The CDR3 region is CASSLAAGTIYEQYF. The CDR3 DNA reads TGTGCCAGCAGCTTAGCTGCGGGGACTATCTACGAGCAGTACTTC.

V usage is TRBV6-1 and J usage is TRBJ1-2, with 9 bases lining up with TRBD1. The CDR3 length is 15 residues. Germline V gene sequence: CDR1 MNHNS, CDR2 SASEGT. V was clipped by 1 base and J by 7 bases; unmatched bases: 7. CDR3 amino acids: CASSEEGQGLPGYTF. In DNA form, the CDR3 reads TGTGCCAGCAGTGAAGAGGGACAGGGCCTACCTGGCTACACCTTC.

The CDR3 nucleotides are TGCGCCAGCAGCCAAACCCCCGGGACAGCGAACACCGGGGAGCTGTTTTTT. Translating it yields CASSQTPGTANTGELFF. The V call is TRBV4-3, the J call TRBJ2-2, with 7 bases identical to TRBD1. The CDR3 contains 17 residues. The V and J ends lost 2 bases and 0 bases, in that order; junction bases with no gene match: 6. Germline values: CDR1 LGHNA, CDR2 YSLEER.

V gene TRBV29-1 combines with J gene TRBJ2-1; D is perhaps TRBD2 (6 bases). V lost 3 bases, J lost 4 bases, and 10 bases lay in between. The CDR3 totals 13 residues. Germline CDR1 and CDR2: SQVTM and ANQGSEA. The CDR3 coding sequence is TGCAGCGTTGATCACGGGGGTTACAATGAGCAGTTCTTC. Translated: CSVDHGGYNEQFF.